Listed here are 22 T cell receptor beta chains from one sample, sequenced in a study of shared T cell receptors in the human thymus. The assay was immunoSEQ multiplex PCR, and TCRdb's table has in-frame clones only and misses some. The sample lists about 540,000 clones, 70% to 80% occurring once. The sample was also linked to a second study, of human thymus T cells.

Sample: thymocytes. These TCRs come from a boy under three years old with a congenital heart defect.

The genes are TRBV5-6 and TRBJ2-3; D is uncertain. CDR3 size: 14 residues. V lost 1 base, J lost 5 bases, and 11 bases lay in between. Germline values: CDR1 SGHDT, CDR2 YYEEEE. The CDR3 region has the DNA TGTGCCAGCAGCTTGCAGCGAGTGGGAGATACGCAGTATTTT. It encodes CASSLQRVGDTQYF.

V is TRBV4-3 and J is TRBJ2-1; D remains ambiguous. Trimming left V 0 bases short and J 1 base short, with 13 bases between. Per the germline V gene, CDR1 is LGHNA and CDR2 is YSLEER. The CDR3 contains 17 residues. CDR3 amino acids: CASSQDGGDRSYNEQFF. The CDR3 nucleotides read TGCGCCAGCAGCCAAGATGGCGGCGACCGATCCTACAATGAGCAGTTCTTC.

The sample holds a few counts of this clone. The chain couples TRBV10-2 to TRBJ2-1; 7 bases map to TRBD2. CDR1 WSHSY and CDR2 SAAADI come from the germline V gene. The CDR3 length is 19 residues. V lost 3 bases, J lost 3 bases, and 17 bases stayed unmatched. CDR3 DNA sequence: TGCGCCAGCAGTGATCCCATCCCGGGAGGACCTCCTTACTACAATGAGCAGTTCTTC. This translates into CASSDPIPGGPPYYNEQFF.

The DNA of the CDR3 is TGTGCCTGGAGTCAGGGCCCTAATCAGCCCCAGCATTTT. Translated, it gives CAWSQGPNQPQHF. This chain connects TRBV30 to TRBJ1-5, with TRBD1 as a possible D gene (5 bases). This CDR3 has 13 amino acids. CDR1 is GTSNPN and CDR2 is SVGIG in the germline V gene (reference sequence). V gave up 2 bases and J gave up 4 bases, with 9 bases separating them.

The rearrangement links TRBV28 to TRBJ2-1; the match to TRBD2 covers 8 bases. Germline-derived CDR1 and CDR2 are MDHEN and SYDVKM. This CDR3 spans 20 amino acids. The V and J ends lost 4 bases and 0 bases, in that order; junction bases with no gene match: 17. Written as DNA, the CDR3 is TGTGCCAGCAGTTCCGATTGTGGAACTAGCGGCAGCTGCTCCTACAATGAGCAGTTCTTC. This sequence encodes CASSSDCGTSGSCSYNEQFF.

The table lists this clone with a count of one. The chain recombines TRBV2 with TRBJ1-2; D remains unclear. In germline, CDR1 is SNHLY, CDR2 FYNNEI. The ends were cut back, 3 bases at V and 8 bases at J, with 10 bases in the middle. The CDR3 totals 12 residues. CDR3 DNA: TGTGCCAGCAGTGACAGGTCGGGGGGCTACACCTTC. As protein: CASSDRSGGYTF.

J is TRBJ2-4 and V is TRBV5-6; the D gene is possibly TRBD1 (6 bases). From germline, CDR1 is SGHDT and CDR2 YYEEEE. The CDR3 runs to 15 residues. V shed 2 bases and J shed 5 bases, with 14 bases lying between them. CDR3 sequence: CASSFQGHGENIQYF. CDR3 sequence (DNA): TGTGCCAGCAGCTTTCAGGGGCACGGCGAAAACATTCAGTACTTC.

The V and J genes are TRBV15 and TRBJ2-4, with D possibly matching TRBD2 (6 bases). Germline V gene lookup returns CDR1 LNHNV and CDR2 YYDKDF (reference sequence). Trimming left V 1 base short and J 3 bases short, with 16 bases between. The CDR3 consists of 17 residues. For the CDR3, the DNA is TGTGCCACCAGCAGAGGGGGCGGGGATTTAGGCAAAAACATTCAGTACTTC. It specifies CATSRGGGDLGKNIQYF.

This rearrangement joins TRBV7-2 to TRBJ2-7; 9 bases fit TRBD1. The ends lost 1 base at V and 6 bases at J; junction bases unmatched: 7. The CDR3 loop spans 15 amino acids. CDR1 and CDR2 from the germline V gene are SGHTA and FQGNSA. CDR3 sequence reads: CASSLGPGQGSEQYF. CDR3 bases: TGTGCCAGCAGCTTAGGACCGGGACAGGGTAGCGAGCAGTACTTC. Filled out from reference TRBV7-2 and TRBJ2-7, the complete variable domain reads GAGVSQSPSNKVTEKGKDVELRCDPISGHTALYWYRQSLGQGLEFLIYFQGNSAPDKSGLPSDRFSAERTGGSVSTLTIQRTQQEDSAVYLCASSLGPGQGSEQYFGPGTRLTVT.

This chain connects TRBV6-5 to TRBJ2-1, with a weak D call TRBD2 (7 bases). The V gene's germline CDR1 is MNHEY and CDR2 SVGAGI. V was clipped by 6 bases and J by 7 bases, with 19 bases between them. This CDR3 comprises 15 residues. CDR3 DNA: TGTGCCAGCAGCCGGGGGCGGGAGTTCGAAAATGAGCAGTTCTTC. This encodes CASSRGREFENEQFF.

The chain employs TRBV5-6 and TRBJ2-7; 8 nucleotides agree with TRBD1. The germline V gene encodes CDR1 SGHDT and CDR2 YYEEEE. This CDR3 is built from 13 residues. With V trimmed by 4 bases and J by 2 bases, 2 bases remained unmatched. This chain's CDR3 is CASSTDRAYEQYF. The CDR3 DNA follows: TGTGCCAGCAGCACGGACAGGGCCTACGAGCAGTACTTC.

The gene calls are TRBV7-3 and TRBJ1-1; the D gene is possibly TRBD1 (5 bases). CDR1 is SGHTA and CDR2 is FQGTGA in the germline V gene. CDR3 length: 14 amino acids. Trimming cost V 4 bases and J 1 base, with 10 bases left between them. The CDR3 nucleotides are TGTGCCAGCAGCTCTATGGGGGGGAACACTGAAGCTTTCTTT. It codes for CASSSMGGNTEAFF. The full variable domain, with the rest looked up from reference TRBV7-3 and TRBJ1-1, is GAGVSQTPSNKVTEKGKYVELRCDPISGHTALYWYRQSLGQGPEFLIYFQGTGAADDSGLPNDRFFAVRPEGSVSTLKIQRTERGDSAVYLCASSSMGGNTEAFFGQGTRLTVV.

This chain uses TRBV7-2 with TRBJ2-3, with D perhaps TRBD2 (5 bases). The germline V gene encodes CDR1 SGHTA and CDR2 FQGNSA. CDR3 length equals 16 residues. Trimming removed 6 bases at V and 2 bases at J, with 18 bases between. CDR3 sequence: CASRNGGPNPTDTQYF. In nucleotides, the CDR3 is TGTGCCAGCAGGAACGGCGGGCCCAACCCCACAGATACGCAGTATTTT.

This chain joins TRBV5-1 and TRBJ2-5; TRBD2 agrees at 9 bases. Germline CDR1 reads SGHRS; CDR2 reads YFSETQ. CDR3 size: 18 residues. Trimming took 4 bases from V and 1 from J; bases not matched to a gene: 14. The CDR3 here is CASSTTLAGQRVQETQYF. DNA of the CDR3: TGCGCCAGCAGCACCACACTAGCGGGCCAAAGGGTCCAAGAGACCCAGTACTTC.

The chain recombines TRBV27 with TRBJ2-3; TRBD1 matches at 7 bases. With 3 bases clipped from V and 3 bases from J, the junction kept 3 bases outside the gene matches. Germline CDR1 is MNHEY and CDR2 is SMNVEV (reference sequence). This CDR3 is built from 14 residues. The CDR3 loop reads CASSFVTGTDTQYF. CDR3 bases: TGTGCCAGCAGTTTCGTGACAGGGACAGATACGCAGTATTTT.

J is TRBJ1-4 and V is TRBV7-9, with a possible D match to TRBD1 (6 bases). V was cut by 1 base and J by 2 bases, with 8 bases left in between. CDR3 size: 15 residues. The germline V gene has CDR1 SEHNR and CDR2 FQNEAQ (reference sequence). CDR3 protein: CASSLGGGTNEKLFF. CDR3 coding DNA: TGTGCCAGCAGCTTAGGGGGGGGCACTAATGAAAAACTGTTTTTT.

The J gene is TRBJ2-2, the V gene TRBV14, with 8 positions matching TRBD1. Germline CDR1 and CDR2: SGHDN and FVKESK. This CDR3 has 14 residues. J gave up 7 bases and V 4 bases, and 5 bases lay outside the gene matches. The CDR3 here is CASSRDRIFGELFF. The CDR3 nucleotides read TGTGCCAGCAGCCGGGACAGGATCTTCGGGGAGCTGTTTTTT.

The genes are TRBV4-2 and TRBJ2-3, with TRBD2 matching over 7 bases. Germline CDR1 LGHNA, CDR2 YNFKEQ. Trimming took 2 bases from V and 3 from J; bases not matched to a gene: 11. This CDR3 is 17 amino acids long. The CDR3 nucleotides read TGTGCCAGCAGCCAAAATGCGGCGGGAGCGGCGACAGATACGCAGTATTTT. It specifies CASSQNAAGAATDTQYF.

V is TRBV15 and J is TRBJ2-3, with a weak D call TRBD2 (5 bases). Trimming stripped 2 bases from V and 1 base from J, with 13 bases between. The CDR3 runs to 16 residues. In germline, CDR1 is LNHNV, CDR2 YYDKDF (reference sequence). This chain's CDR3 is CATSRCSPSCTDTQYF. The CDR3 DNA reads TGTGCCACCAGCAGATGTAGCCCTAGCTGCACAGATACGCAGTATTTT.

The V call is TRBV30, the J call TRBJ2-7; D remains ambiguous. The CDR3 extends over 16 amino acids. Between the trimmed V and J ends, which lost 1 base and 6 bases, there was a span of 22 bases. Germline CDR1 reads GTSNPN; CDR2 reads SVGIG (reference sequence). The CDR3 sequence: CAWSARWNNPLGEQYF. CDR3 bases: TGTGCCTGGAGTGCCCGTTGGAACAACCCCCTAGGCGAGCAGTACTTC.

The chain uses TRBV11-3 and TRBJ2-1; 8 bases map to TRBD2. V lost 1 base, J lost 7 bases, and 6 bases stayed unmatched. CDR1 is SGHNT, CDR2 YENEEA, per germline. The CDR3 has 15 amino acids. CDR3: CASSLAGGPDNEQFF. In DNA form, the CDR3 reads TGTGCCAGCAGCTTAGCGGGAGGGCCCGATAATGAGCAGTTCTTC.

This sequence joins TRBV11-3 and TRBJ1-2, with TRBD1 identical over 11 bases. Germline V gives CDR1 SGHNT, CDR2 YENEEA. The V segment lost 5 bases and the J segment 6 bases; nucleotides outside the gene matches: 5. The CDR3 is 14 amino acids. As DNA, the CDR3 is TGTGCCAGCAGCGTCGGGACAGGGGGTGATGGCTACACCTTC. Protein sequence: CASSVGTGGDGYTF.